These 5 T cell receptor beta chains were all obtained from the same sample, sequenced in a study of cytomegalovirus exposure and HLA in healthy donors (dated by TCRdb to the late 2010s). The method behind the library was the immunoSEQ multiplex PCR assay. TCRdb retrieved this table from immuneACCESS and kept in-frame rearrangements only. Not all clones are present; in checked studies, unresolved V genes account for under half, and no reason is known for the remainder. In this sample the table shows over 250,000 clones, 80% to 90% of which occur a single time. The ten most abundant clones make up over 0.95% of the sample. The sequenced sample consisted of PBMCs. The receptors shown here come from a woman aged 18 to 35 in good health and CMV-seronegative.

Only one count was recorded for this clone. The chain links TRBV30 to TRBJ1-1; D unresolved. The germline CDR1 and CDR2 sequences are GTSNPN and SVGIG (reference sequence). The V and J ends lost 0 bases and 5 bases respectively, with 10 bases between them. The CDR3 has 13 amino acids. This CDR3 reads CAWSVHGRTEAFF. CDR3 coding DNA: TGTGCCTGGAGTGTACACGGGAGGACTGAAGCTTTCTTT.

This clone was found a few times. The chain is built from TRBV14 and TRBJ1-2; D remains unclear. CDR1 is SGHDN and CDR2 is FVKESK in the germline V gene. Trimming took off 4 bases at V and 6 bases at J, with 15 bases between the two ends. The CDR3 loop spans 14 amino acids. CDR3: CASSRLWRVDGYTF. The CDR3 DNA sequence: TGTGCCAGCAGCCGATTGTGGAGGGTGGATGGCTACACCTTC.

The rearrangement links TRBV11-3 to TRBJ2-5; TRBD2 is a possible D gene (5 bases). The CDR3 totals 14 residues. V shed 2 bases and J shed 1 base, with 8 bases lying between them. Germline values: CDR1 SGHNT, CDR2 YENEEA. For the CDR3, the DNA is TGTGCCAGCAGCTTACGGGAACCCCAAGAGACCCAGTACTTC. It codes for CASSLREPQETQYF.

The chain combines TRBV7-8 with TRBJ1-2; a possible D gene is TRBD1 (5 bases). The CDR3 sequence is 15 residues long. The V gene lost 0 bases and the J gene lost 6 bases, with 14 bases spanning the gap. Looked up from germline, CDR1 is SGHVS and CDR2 is FQNEAQ. The CDR3 coding sequence is TGTGCCAGCAGCTTAGCGGTGACCAAAGGGGATGGCTACACCTTC. Translated, it gives CASSLAVTKGDGYTF.

The chain is built from TRBV11-2 and TRBJ2-7, with TRBD1 matching over 10 bases. This CDR3 is built from 14 residues. In germline, CDR1 is SGHAT, CDR2 FQNNGV. Losses at the gene ends were 5 bases for V and 6 bases for J; bases not matched to a gene: 7. CDR3 DNA sequence: TGTGCCAGCAGCCTCGGGACAGGGGCCCGCGAGCAGTACTTC. This codes for CASSLGTGAREQYF. Full variable domain (rest looked up from reference TRBV11-2 and TRBJ2-7): EAGVAQSPRYKIIEKRQSVAFWCNPISGHATLYWYQQILGQGPKLLIQFQNNGVVDDSQLPKDRFSAERLKGVDSTLKIQPAKLEDSAVYLCASSLGTGAREQYFGPGTRLTVT.